This TCR beta chain was profiled in a study of T cell repertoires in cytomegalovirus infection. Study in general: The public TCR beta signatures pointed to both CMV infection and matching HLA type.

Looked up from germline, CDR1 is ENHRY and CDR2 is SYGVKD. Trimming cost V 10 bases and J 1 base, with 11 bases left between them. The CDR3 has 13 residues. TCRdb re-called the reads with MiXCR, one entry per CDR3 protein. The top ten clones hold approximately 24% of a sample with nearly 550,000 distinct CDR3 sequences, 16% of them seen once. As regards this clonotype: Its cognate antigen is unknown.

Study-level results: There were carriers of CMV plus the relevant HLA, and cumulative public TCR beta family frequency identified them. The response measured ex vivo was dominated by TCR beta clonotypes (HLA-C-restricted and CMV-specific).

This chain connects TRBV10-3 to TRBJ1-5; the D gene is possibly TRBD1 (5 bases). The clonotype originates from a human donor in good health (CMV status not recorded). Some clones in this sample may be carry-over from other donors' samples. The sequencing input was CD8+ T cells from PBMCs. The CDR3 nucleotides read TGTGCCACCTTGGCAGGGAGCAATCAGCCCCAGCATTTT. The encoded protein is CATLAGSNQPQHF.